The 26 T cell receptor beta chains given below trace back to one sample, sequenced in a study of T cell responses to AZD1222 COVID-19 vaccine. Some clones are missing from TCRdb's copy, which holds only in-frame ones; the method was immunoSEQ multiplex PCR. This table holds fewer than 200,000 clones, about 87% found once. This specimen was peripheral blood, taken on day 0 of AZD1222 vaccination. The receptor source for this set is an adult in good health.

V gene TRBV6-5 combines with J gene TRBJ1-2; D gene ambiguous. Germline assignment: CDR1 MNHEY and CDR2 SVGAGI. CDR3 length equals 13 residues. Trimming took 8 bases from V and 2 from J, leaving 12 bases between them. Here the CDR3 DNA reads TGTGCCAGCTCTACGGTAGGGAACTATGGCTACACCTTC. Residues: CASSTVGNYGYTF.

V and J are TRBV24-1 and TRBJ2-7; D might be TRBD1 (6 bases). Deletions cut 11 bases from V and 0 bases from J, with 10 bases between. CDR1 and CDR2 from the germline V gene are KGHDR and SFDVKD. The CDR3 is 12 residues long. The CDR3: CASADSSYEQYF. CDR3 DNA sequence: TGTGCCAGCGCGGACAGCTCCTACGAGCAGTACTTC.

The J gene is TRBJ2-1, the V gene TRBV7-2; TRBD2 matches 11 bases. The trim removed 1 base at V and 5 bases at J, leaving 10 bases unmatched. This CDR3 is built from 18 residues. Germline CDR1 is SGHTA and CDR2 is FQGNSA. CDR3 in amino acids: CASSLDFGTSGLHNEQFF. As DNA, the CDR3 is TGTGCCAGCAGCTTAGATTTTGGGACTAGCGGCCTACACAATGAGCAGTTCTTC.

The chain links TRBV28 to TRBJ1-2; TRBD1 aligns across 8 bases. This CDR3 contains 13 residues. Germline V gene data show CDR1 as MDHEN and CDR2 as SYDVKM. The V gene end was trimmed by 5 bases and the J gene end by 8 bases; junction bases not matched to a gene: 7. CDR3 nucleotides: TGTGCCAGCAGTCCAGGGGGCCCCCTCGGCTACACCTTC. Residues: CASSPGGPLGYTF.

A remark on this clone: The junction does not match germline at one end; this may be a read error. The chain links TRBV10-3 to TRBJ2-7, with D tentatively TRBD1 (5 bases). Germline loops: CDR1 ENHRY, CDR2 SYGVKD. The CDR3 spans 13 residues. CDR3 in DNA: TGTGCTATCACGCCGGACACGCAGTACGAGCAGTACTTC. This sequence encodes CAITPDTQYEQYF.

This clone was recorded only once. The rearrangement joins TRBV7-9 to TRBJ2-2; 11 bases are shared with TRBD2. CDR1 and CDR2 from the germline V gene are SEHNR and FQNEAQ (reference sequence). Trimming took 5 bases from V and 3 from J; bases not matched to a gene: 2. This CDR3 spans 15 amino acids. The CDR3 sequence: CASSISGRDTGELFF. The DNA for the CDR3 is TGTGCCAGCAGCATTAGCGGGAGGGACACCGGGGAGCTGTTTTTT.

The chain couples TRBV2 to TRBJ2-7; a weak D match, TRBD2 (6 bases). The CDR3 is 14 residues long. Germline V gene data show CDR1 as SNHLY and CDR2 as FYNNEI. Trimming stripped 7 bases from V and 0 bases from J, with 13 bases between. The CDR3 region has the DNA TGTGCCAGCAAGAACGGGGGACCCTCCTACGAGCAGTACTTC. It specifies CASKNGGPSYEQYF.

Only a few counts were recorded for this clone. The rearrangement links TRBV30 to TRBJ1-2; tentatively, D is TRBD1 (6 bases). Germline V gene data show CDR1 as GTSNPN and CDR2 as SVGIG (reference sequence). The CDR3 has 15 residues. Between the trimmed V and J ends, which lost 3 bases and 4 bases, there was a span of 18 bases. The CDR3 DNA is TGTGCCTGGAGGCCTTGGGGGGAGGGGGGCTATGGCTACACCTTC. It specifies CAWRPWGEGGYGYTF.

The rearrangement links TRBV12-5 to TRBJ2-1; TRBD2 agrees at 10 bases. The CDR3 extends over 17 amino acids. Losses at the gene ends were 2 bases for V and 1 base for J; bases not matched to a gene: 5. Germline V lookup: CDR1 LGHNT, CDR2 FRNRAP. CDR3 coding DNA: TGTGCTAGTGGTTTGACAGCGGGAGGGCCTTCCTACAATGAGCAGTTCTTC. It specifies CASGLTAGGPSYNEQFF.

This CDR3 reads CASSLQRTPETQYF. CDR3 coding DNA: TGTGCCAGCAGTTTACAGAGGACCCCAGAGACCCAGTACTTC. The genes are TRBV28 and TRBJ2-5; unclear D gene. Trimming stripped 2 bases from V and 4 bases from J, with 11 bases between. Germline CDR1 and CDR2: MDHEN and SYDVKM. The CDR3 totals 14 residues. Together with reference TRBV28 and TRBJ2-5, the CDR3 gives the full variable domain: DVKVTQSSRYLVKRTGEKVFLECVQDMDHENMFWYRQDPGLGLRLIYFSYDVKMKEKGDIPEGYSVSREKKERFSLILESASTNQTSMYLCASSLQRTPETQYFGPGTRLLVL.

Here the CDR3 reads CASSPTGDEAFF. As DNA, the CDR3 is TGTGCCAGCAGCCCGACAGGGGATGAAGCTTTCTTT. The V and J genes are TRBV12-3 or TRBV12-4 and TRBJ1-1; TRBD1 agrees at 8 bases. With 6 bases clipped from V and 7 bases from J, the junction kept 4 bases outside the gene matches. This CDR3 spans 12 amino acids.

The chain carries TRBV28 and TRBJ2-1; 9 bases are shared with TRBD2. The CDR3 is made up of 16 amino acids. The germline gives CDR1 MDHEN, CDR2 SYDVKM. With V trimmed by 6 bases and J by 0 bases, 6 bases remained unmatched. The CDR3 region has the DNA TGTGCCAGCAGATCGAGTAGCGGGGGCTCCTACAATGAGCAGTTCTTC. It encodes CASRSSSGGSYNEQFF.

V gene TRBV2 combines with J gene TRBJ1-4; D is uncertain. This CDR3 region has 13 residues. Deletions cut 2 bases from V and 14 bases from J, with 15 bases between. Germline loops: CDR1 SNHLY, CDR2 FYNNEI. DNA for the CDR3: TGTGCCAGCAGTGAAAGTCAGCGGGGTATCCTGTTTTTT. Its protein is CASSESQRGILFF.

The rearrangement links TRBV7-9 to TRBJ2-4; 14 nucleotides align to TRBD2. The V segment lost 5 bases and the J segment 7 bases; nucleotides outside the gene matches: 7. Germline assignment: CDR1 SEHNR and CDR2 FQNEAQ (reference sequence). The length of the CDR3 is 16 residues. CDR3 region: CASSPGLAGEGNIQYF. The DNA of the CDR3 is TGTGCCAGCAGCCCGGGACTAGCGGGAGAGGGCAACATTCAGTACTTC. Full variable domain (missing parts from reference TRBV7-9 and TRBJ2-4): DTGVSQNPRHKITKRGQNVTFRCDPISEHNRLYWYRQTLGQGPEFLTYFQNEAQLEKSRLLSDRFSAERPKGSFSTLEIQRTEQGDSAMYLCASSPGLAGEGNIQYFGAGTRLSVL.

The genes are TRBV30 and TRBJ2-3; TRBD2 matches at 10 bases. V shed 2 bases, J shed 4 bases, and the junction held 6 bases outside the gene matches. CDR1 and CDR2 (germline): GTSNPN, SVGIG (reference sequence). The CDR3 length is 15 residues. The CDR3 sequence is CAWSKSGGASDTQYF. For the CDR3, the DNA is TGTGCCTGGAGTAAAAGCGGGGGGGCCTCAGATACGCAGTATTTT.

The chain recombines TRBV30 with TRBJ1-5, with D perhaps matching TRBD1 (6 bases). V was shortened by 2 bases and J by 2 bases, with 16 bases between the two germline ends. The germline CDR1 and CDR2 sequences are GTSNPN and SVGIG (reference sequence). The CDR3 is made up of 16 amino acids. Here the CDR3 DNA reads TGTGCCTGGAGTCTACAGGCAGGGGTGGGCAATCAGCCCCAGCATTTT. Its translation is CAWSLQAGVGNQPQHF. Together with reference TRBV30 and TRBJ1-5, the CDR3 gives the full variable domain: SQTIHQWPATLVQPVGSPLSLECTVEGTSNPNLYWYRQAAGRGLQLLFYSVGIGQISSEVPQNLSASRPQDRQFILSSKKLLLSDSGFYLCAWSLQAGVGNQPQHFGDGTRLSIL.

The chain combines TRBV6-1 with TRBJ2-7; 8 nucleotides align to TRBD2. V shed 0 bases and J 2 bases; nucleotides not matched to a gene: 9. CDR3 length: 17 amino acids. Germline CDR1 MNHNS, CDR2 SASEGT. The CDR3 reads CASSEALFTGGTYEQYF. The CDR3, as DNA: TGTGCCAGCAGTGAAGCGCTTTTCACGGGGGGGACCTACGAGCAGTACTTC.

The chain is built from TRBV4-2 and TRBJ2-5; D uncertain. Germline CDR1 reads LGHNA; CDR2 reads YNFKEQ. This CDR3 has 13 amino acids. Trimming stripped 4 bases from V and 4 bases from J, with 10 bases between. CDR3 residues: CASSPSAGETQYF. The CDR3 bases are TGTGCCAGCAGCCCCTCTGCTGGAGAGACCCAGTACTTC.

This chain uses TRBV20-1 with TRBJ2-5; D not resolved. Germline CDR1 DFQATT, CDR2 SNEGSKA (reference sequence). The CDR3 contains 14 residues. Trimming shortened V by 3 bases and J by 1 base, and 12 bases separated the two germline ends. CDR3 coding DNA: TGCAGTGCTAGTTTGTGGCAGCCCCAAGAGACCCAGTACTTC. Its translation: CSASLWQPQETQYF.

The rearrangement links TRBV6-5 to TRBJ2-1; no firm D call. Trimming cost V 6 bases and J 9 bases, with 12 bases left between them. Germline V lookup: CDR1 MNHEY, CDR2 SVGAGI. CDR3 size: 12 residues. CDR3 region: CASSPPQPEQFF. The CDR3 DNA reads TGTGCCAGCAGCCCACCCCAGCCTGAGCAGTTCTTC.

This chain links TRBV28 with TRBJ1-6; no clear D. Germline CDR1 is MDHEN and CDR2 is SYDVKM. The germline V and J ends were trimmed by 6 bases and 0 bases, with 9 bases remaining between them. CDR3 length: 15 amino acids. The CDR3 loop reads CASRTISSYNSPLHF. CDR3 sequence (DNA): TGTGCCAGCAGGACGATCAGCTCCTATAATTCACCCCTCCACTTT.

The genes are TRBV5-1 and TRBJ2-3, with TRBD2 matching over 8 bases. The junction had 4 bases not matched to a gene; V was cut back by 10 bases and J by 3 bases. Germline V CDR1 and CDR2: SGHRS, YFSETQ. The CDR3 spans 12 residues. In DNA form, the CDR3 reads TGCGCCTGCTCGGGGGGGACAGATACGCAGTATTTT. Its translation: CACSGGTDTQYF.

This clone was seen only once. The genes are TRBV18 and TRBJ2-1, with D uncertain. Germline values: CDR1 KGHSH, CDR2 LQKENI. CDR3 length: 16 amino acids. V lost 3 bases and J lost 3, with 15 bases in between. CDR3 DNA sequence: TGTGCCAGCTCACCGCTCAGCAGAAACAACTACAATGAGCAGTTCTTC. It yields the protein CASSPLSRNNYNEQFF.

The rearrangement links TRBV12-5 to TRBJ1-1; TRBD1 matches at 7 bases. V lost 0 bases, J lost 4 bases, and 5 bases stayed unmatched. The CDR3 has 15 residues. The germline V gene encodes CDR1 LGHNT and CDR2 FRNRAP. CDR3 protein: CASGLVPNRGTEAFF. In nucleotides, the CDR3 is TGTGCTAGTGGTTTGGTACCTAACAGGGGCACTGAAGCTTTCTTT.

V and J are TRBV4-2 and TRBJ1-3, with 12 nucleotides matching TRBD1. From germline, CDR1 is LGHNA and CDR2 YNFKEQ. After removal of 0 bases from V and 0 bases from J, the junction contained 3 bases not matched to a gene. The CDR3 covers 18 residues. The CDR3 sequence: CASSQEGQGADSGNTIYF. As DNA, the CDR3 is TGTGCCAGCAGCCAAGAGGGACAGGGGGCCGACTCTGGAAACACCATATATTTT.

This sequence joins TRBV6-2 or TRBV6-3 and TRBJ2-1; 7 nucleotides line up with TRBD2. CDR3 length equals 17 residues. The ends lost 6 bases at V and 2 bases at J; junction bases unmatched: 13. Germline-derived CDR1 and CDR2 are MNHEY and SVGEGT. The CDR3 bases are TGTGCCAGCAGCTTGACTAGCCCGCTAGGACCCTACAATGAGCAGTTCTTC. It encodes CASSLTSPLGPYNEQFF.